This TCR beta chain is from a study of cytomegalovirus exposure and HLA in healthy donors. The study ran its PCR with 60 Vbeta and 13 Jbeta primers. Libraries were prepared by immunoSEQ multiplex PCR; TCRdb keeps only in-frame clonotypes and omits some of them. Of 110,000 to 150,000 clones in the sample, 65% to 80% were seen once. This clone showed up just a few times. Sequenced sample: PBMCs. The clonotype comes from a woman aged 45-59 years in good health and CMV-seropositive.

CDR3 coding DNA: TGTGCCAGCAGCTTTGCCGGACCGGGGGGCTACACCTTC. Its translation is CASSFAGPGGYTF. The chain combines TRBV7-9 with TRBJ1-2; no clear D. The CDR3 covers 13 residues. The V gene's germline CDR1 is SEHNR and CDR2 FQNEAQ (reference sequence). The V end was cut by 3 bases, the J end by 8 bases, with 13 bases between.